One T cell receptor (beta chain) is described in this entry. Its antigen is unknown. No much larger clonotype is one base removed from it; base qualities were not supplied. On the day of marrow donation, related bone marrow donors gave peripheral blood samples. Peripheral blood and bone marrow mononuclear cells were isolated by Ficoll-Hypaque density centrifugation and cryopreserved. CD4+ and CD8+ T cells, including naive and memory subsets, were sorted by FACS on a FACSAria II. This specimen belongs to a study of T cells after posttransplantation cyclophosphamide (TCRdb year 2016). At the level of the whole study: The study tracked T cell repertoire reconstitution by TRB sequencing after myeloablative bone marrow transplantation using posttransplantation cyclophosphamide as GVHD prophylaxis. Antigen receptor sequencing was done on samples from 35 to 40 PTCy-treated patients and from over 15 related bone marrow donors of those patients. Blood from every one of the approximately 37 PTCy patients who had 1-year posttransplant specimens underwent TRB sequencing. TRB sequencing was also done on up to 3 additional blood samples from 2 to 5.2 years after transplant in 3 patients, and on pretransplant blood from 4 patients. Because TRA and TRB clonality correlated tightly in about ten samples, the subsequent TCR analyses were limited to TRB only. Public TRB sequences were compared against a database of over 3,000 sequences linked to responses to pathogens, tumor antigens, self-antigens and alloantigens.

Paper-wide results and their limitations: Donor-recipient similarity was low at 1-2 months but rose over the first year, and later blood repertoires were often dominated by donor CD8+ memory clones. The TRB repertoires of T cells infiltrating skin or the GI tract showed only limited overlap with the TRB repertoires found in blood. Across 45 patients, recipient CMV seropositivity and CMV reactivation were highly associated with TRB clonality; PTCy diversity was similar to CNI/methotrexate controls.

V is cut by 0 bases and J by 10 bases, and the space between the germline ends is 11 bases. The germline V gene sets CDR1 to SGDLS and CDR2 to YYNGEE. Reading from cysteine to phenylalanine, the CDR3 counts 13 amino acids. The sequence is cut down to CDR3 DNA, 39 bases in frame from base 1. TRB sequencing was run on genomic DNA with either the immunoSEQ assay at survey resolution or the hsTCRB kit. Per the original workflow: The immunoSEQ software handled initial read processing, and the LymphoSeq R package was used for repertoire analyses. Clonality was computed as 1 minus normalized Shannon entropy; Gini coefficient was also calculated for each TRB dataset. To infer phenotypes in unsorted samples, TRB sequences from sorted subsets of the recipient or donor were mapped onto unsorted samples from the same recipient. The immuneACCESS repertoire file appears here via TCRdb, limited to in-frame rearrangements. These files lack a portion of the clones; in checked studies, under half of the deficit traces to unresolved V genes, and the cause of the others is not known. The DNA gave D and trimming, while V, J and clone size come from that table. This sample holds 11,000 to 15,000 clones; under 85% were observed only once. 0.95% to 1.5% of the sample is in the top ten clones.

Sequencing used memory CD4+ T cells sorted from PBMCs. The V and J segments used are TRBV9 and TRBJ2-1; TRBD1 might be the D gene, on 5 matching bases. The sequence was collected from a man aged 50-59 years. The CDR3 region reads CASSVDSRTEQFF. The DNA sequence follows: TGTGCCAGCAGCGTAGACTCCAGGACAGAGCAGTTCTTC.